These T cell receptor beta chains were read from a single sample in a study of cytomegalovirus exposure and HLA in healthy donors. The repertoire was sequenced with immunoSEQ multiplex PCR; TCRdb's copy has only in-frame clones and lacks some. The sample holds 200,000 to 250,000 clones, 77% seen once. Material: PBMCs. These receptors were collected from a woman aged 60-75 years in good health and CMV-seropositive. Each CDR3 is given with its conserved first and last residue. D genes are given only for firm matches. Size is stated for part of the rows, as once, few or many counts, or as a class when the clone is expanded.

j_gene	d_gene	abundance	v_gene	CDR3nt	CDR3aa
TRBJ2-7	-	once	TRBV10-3	TGTGCCATCAGGAGACTAGACGGGACGGAGGAGCAGTACTTC	CAIRRLDGTEEQYF
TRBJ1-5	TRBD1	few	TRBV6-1	TGTGCCAGCAGCCCAGGGGACAGGGGCCAGCTACTGCATTTT	CASSPGDRGQLLHF
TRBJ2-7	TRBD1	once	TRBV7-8	TGTGCCAGCAGACGACAGGGGTCGAGCTCCTACGAGCAGTACTTC	CASRRQGSSSYEQYF
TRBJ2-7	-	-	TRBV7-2	TGTGCCAGCAGCTTACGCGGAGGGAACTCCTACGAGCAGTACTTC	CASSLRGGNSYEQYF
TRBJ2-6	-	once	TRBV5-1	TGCGCCAGCATGACAGGTTTAACGGGGGCCAACGTCCTGACTTTC	CASMTGLTGANVLTF
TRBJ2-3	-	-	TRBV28	TGTGCCAGCAGTTTACTAGGAGTAGATACGCAGTATTTT	CASSLLGVDTQYF
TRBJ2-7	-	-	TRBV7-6	TGTGCCAGCAGCCCCCTTGGCCAGGCTTCTTACGAGCAGTACTTC	CASSPLGQASYEQYF
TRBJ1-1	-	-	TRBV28	TGTGCCAGCAGTTTAGGTTCCCTATTGAACACTGAAGCTTTCTTT	CASSLGSLLNTEAFF
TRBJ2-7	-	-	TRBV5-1	TGCGCCAGCAGCCCCAGCGGCTCCTACGAGCAGTACTTC	CASSPSGSYEQYF
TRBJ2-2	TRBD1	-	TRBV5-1	TGCGCCAGCACCCCTAATATCGACAGGGTCACCGGGGAGCTGTTTTTT	CASTPNIDRVTGELFF
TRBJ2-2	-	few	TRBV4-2	TGTGCCAGCAGCCAAGCCCCGGGTCCTAACACCGGGGAGCTGTTTTTT	CASSQAPGPNTGELFF
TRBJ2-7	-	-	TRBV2	TGTGCCAGCAGTGTACAGGGATACGAGCAGTACTTC	CASSVQGYEQYF
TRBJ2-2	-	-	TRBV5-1	TGCGCCAGCAGCTTGGGCACATCGGGGAACACCGGGGAGCTGTTTTTT	CASSLGTSGNTGELFF
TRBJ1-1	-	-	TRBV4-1	TGCGCCAGCAGCCAAGATCAGGGGACCCCTGAAGCTTTCTTT	CASSQDQGTPEAFF
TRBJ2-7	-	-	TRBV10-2	TGCGCCAGCAACCTCCGGATGGGGACTTACGAGCAGTACTTC	CASNLRMGTYEQYF
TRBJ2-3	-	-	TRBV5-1	TGCGCCAGCAGACGGGAATGGGGCACAGATACGCAGTATTTT	CASRREWGTDTQYF
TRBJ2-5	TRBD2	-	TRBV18	TGTGCCAGCTCACCGGGACTAGCCCAAGAGACCCAGTACTTC	CASSPGLAQETQYF
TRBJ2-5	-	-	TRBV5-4	TGTGCCAGCAGCTTGGACTCCCCGAAACAGTACTTC	CASSLDSPKQYF
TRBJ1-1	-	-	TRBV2	TGTGCCAGCAGTGAACAGGGGCAGGGTGAAGCTTTCTTT	CASSEQGQGEAFF
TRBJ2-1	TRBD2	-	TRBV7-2	TGTGCCAGCAGCTTAAGGGCTAGCGGGGGGAGGGTCTACAATGAGCAGTTCTTC	CASSLRASGGRVYNEQFF
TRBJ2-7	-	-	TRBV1	TGCACCAGCAGCCAACCCGGGACTCCGTCCAACGAGCAGTACTTC	CTSSQPGTPSNEQYF
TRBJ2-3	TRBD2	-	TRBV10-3	TGTGCCATCAGCGGTCAAAGCGGGAGTCCGTATTTT	CAISGQSGSPYF
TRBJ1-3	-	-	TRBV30	TGTGCCTGGAGTGTACAGGCCAACACCATATATTTT	CAWSVQANTIYF
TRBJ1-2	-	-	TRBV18	TGTGCCAGCTCACCACAAGGACAGTCGGGTGGCTACACCTTC	CASSPQGQSGGYTF
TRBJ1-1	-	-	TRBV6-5	TGTGCCAGCAGTTACCTAGTGACGAACACTGAAGCTTTCTTT	CASSYLVTNTEAFF
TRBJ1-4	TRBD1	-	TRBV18	TGTGCCAGCTCACCACAGGGACAGTCGGAAAAACTGTTTTTT	CASSPQGQSEKLFF
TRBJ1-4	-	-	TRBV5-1	TGCGCCAGCAGCCCACAGCCAACTAATGAAAAACTGTTTTTT	CASSPQPTNEKLFF
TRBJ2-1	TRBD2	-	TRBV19	TGTGCCAGTAGTATCCGCGGGGGAGCTTACAATGAGCAGTTCTTC	CASSIRGGAYNEQFF
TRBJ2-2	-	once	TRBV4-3	TGCGCCAGCAGCCAAGAGTTCCCGGGATGGGAGCTGTTTTTT	CASSQEFPGWELFF
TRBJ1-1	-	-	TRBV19	TGTGCCAGTAGTATAGGGGGCGGTGAAGCTTTCTTT	CASSIGGGEAFF
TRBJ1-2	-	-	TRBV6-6	TGTGCCAGCAGTTACTCCTTCGTACGGGGAGACTATGGCTACACCTTC	CASSYSFVRGDYGYTF
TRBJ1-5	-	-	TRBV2	TGTGCCAGCAGTGACCAGGGAGGGAATCAGCCCCAGCATTTT	CASSDQGGNQPQHF
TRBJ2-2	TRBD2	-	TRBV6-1	TGTGCCAGCAGTTTTCTAGCGGGGAACACCGGGGAGCTGTTTTTT	CASSFLAGNTGELFF
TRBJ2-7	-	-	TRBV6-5	TGTGCCAGCAGTTACTCGCTCGGGGGAGCCTACGAGCAGTACTTC	CASSYSLGGAYEQYF
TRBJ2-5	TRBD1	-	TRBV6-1	TGTGCCAGCAGTGGTAGGGGGCTACAAGAGACCCAGTACTTC	CASSGRGLQETQYF
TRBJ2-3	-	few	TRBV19	TGTGCCAGTAGTATTCGTCTTCCCACAGATACGCAGTATTTT	CASSIRLPTDTQYF